This T cell receptor beta chain stems from a study of PD-L1 blockade in urothelial cancer. Study-wide points: Below-median pretreatment blood TCR clonality predicted better survival.

Assay used: immunoSEQ multiplex PCR; TCRdb lists only in-frame clones, some missing. The data show some 77,000 clones, 75% to 90% seen once. All patients handed over anywhere from 1 to 8 samples, pretreatment and on-treatment. This clone has a single count. Its matching antigen is unknown. Germline CDR1 GTSNPN, CDR2 SVGIG (reference sequence). The V and J ends lost 2 bases and 3 bases respectively, with 15 bases between them. CDR3 size: 15 residues. This receptor was identified in a woman aged 70-85 years with urothelial cancer. The chain links TRBV30 to TRBJ2-3; weak D call: TRBD1 (6 bases). This specimen was PBMCs, taken around atezolizumab (anti-PD-L1) treatment. CDR3 protein: CAWSLTGGRTDTQYF. CDR3 nucleotides: TGTGCCTGGAGTCTGACAGGAGGAAGGACAGATACGCAGTATTTT. The entire variable domain, with the rest obtained from reference TRBV30 and TRBJ2-3, is as follows: SQTIHQWPATLVQPVGSPLSLECTVEGTSNPNLYWYRQAAGRGLQLLFYSVGIGQISSEVPQNLSASRPQDRQFILSSKKLLLSDSGFYLCAWSLTGGRTDTQYFGPGTRLTVL.